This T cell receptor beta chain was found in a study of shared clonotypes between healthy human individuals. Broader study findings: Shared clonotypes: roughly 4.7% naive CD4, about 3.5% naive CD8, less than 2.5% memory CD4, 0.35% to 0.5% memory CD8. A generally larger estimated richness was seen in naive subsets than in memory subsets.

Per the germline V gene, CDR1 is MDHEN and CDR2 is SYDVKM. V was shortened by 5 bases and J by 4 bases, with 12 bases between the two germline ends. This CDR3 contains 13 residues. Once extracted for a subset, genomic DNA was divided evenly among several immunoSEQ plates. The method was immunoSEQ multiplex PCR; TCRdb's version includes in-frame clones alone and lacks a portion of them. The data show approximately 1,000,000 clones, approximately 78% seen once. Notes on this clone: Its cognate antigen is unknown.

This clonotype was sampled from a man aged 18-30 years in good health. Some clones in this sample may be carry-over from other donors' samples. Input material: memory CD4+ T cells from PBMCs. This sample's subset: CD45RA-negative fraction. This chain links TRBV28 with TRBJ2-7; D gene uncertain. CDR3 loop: CASSNTPLYEQYF. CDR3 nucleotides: TGTGCCAGCAGTAATACGCCCCTATACGAGCAGTACTTC.